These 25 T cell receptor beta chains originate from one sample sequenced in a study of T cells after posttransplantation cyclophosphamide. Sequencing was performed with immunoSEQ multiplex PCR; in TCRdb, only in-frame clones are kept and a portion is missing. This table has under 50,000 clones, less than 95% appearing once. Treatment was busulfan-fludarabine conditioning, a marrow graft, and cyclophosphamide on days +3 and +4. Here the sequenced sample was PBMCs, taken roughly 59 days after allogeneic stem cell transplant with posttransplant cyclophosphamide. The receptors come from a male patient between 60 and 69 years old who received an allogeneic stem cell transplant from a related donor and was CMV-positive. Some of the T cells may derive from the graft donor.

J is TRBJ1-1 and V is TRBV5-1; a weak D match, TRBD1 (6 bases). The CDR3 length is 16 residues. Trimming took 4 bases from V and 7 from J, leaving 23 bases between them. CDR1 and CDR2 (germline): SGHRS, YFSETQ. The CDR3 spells CASSLMVGARGNEAFF. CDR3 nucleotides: TGCGCCAGCAGCCTGATGGTGGGGGCGCGAGGGAATGAAGCTTTCTTT.

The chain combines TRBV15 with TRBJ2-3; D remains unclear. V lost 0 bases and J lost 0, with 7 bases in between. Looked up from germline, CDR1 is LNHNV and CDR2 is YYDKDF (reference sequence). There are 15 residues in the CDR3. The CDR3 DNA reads TGTGCCACCAGCAGAGATAAGACTAGCACAGATACGCAGTATTTT. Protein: CATSRDKTSTDTQYF.

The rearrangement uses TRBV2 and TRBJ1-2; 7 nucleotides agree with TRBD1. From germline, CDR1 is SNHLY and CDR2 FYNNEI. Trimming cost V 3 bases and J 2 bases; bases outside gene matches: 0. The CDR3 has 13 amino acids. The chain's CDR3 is CASSEDRNYGYTF. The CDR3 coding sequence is TGTGCCAGCAGTGAGGACAGGAACTATGGCTACACCTTC.

In DNA form, the CDR3 reads TGTGCCAGCAGCTTAGAGGCGAACACTGAAGCTTTCTTT. Its translation is CASSLEANTEAFF. The J gene is TRBJ1-1, the V gene TRBV11-3; no reliable D call. The V gene's germline CDR1 is SGHNT and CDR2 YENEEA. The CDR3 sequence is 13 residues long. Trimming pared 0 bases from V and 1 base from J, leaving 3 bases between.

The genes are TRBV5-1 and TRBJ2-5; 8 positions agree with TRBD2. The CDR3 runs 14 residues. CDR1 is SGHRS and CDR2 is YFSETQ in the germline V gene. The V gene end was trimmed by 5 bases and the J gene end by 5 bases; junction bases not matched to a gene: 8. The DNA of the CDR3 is TGCGCCAGCAGTCCGGGACTAGTAGCGGAGACCCAGTACTTC. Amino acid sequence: CASSPGLVAETQYF. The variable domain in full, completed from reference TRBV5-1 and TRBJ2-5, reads KAGVTQTPRYLIKTRGQQVTLSCSPISGHRSVSWYQQTPGQGLQFLFEYFSETQRNKGNFPGRFSGRQFSNSRSEMNVSTLELGDSALYLCASSPGLVAETQYFGPGTRLLVL.

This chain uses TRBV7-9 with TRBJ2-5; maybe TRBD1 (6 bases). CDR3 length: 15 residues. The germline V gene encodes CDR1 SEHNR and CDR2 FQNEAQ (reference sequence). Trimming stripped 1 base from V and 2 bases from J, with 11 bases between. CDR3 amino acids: CASSLVQGPQETQYF. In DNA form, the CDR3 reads TGTGCCAGCAGCTTAGTACAGGGCCCACAAGAGACCCAGTACTTC.

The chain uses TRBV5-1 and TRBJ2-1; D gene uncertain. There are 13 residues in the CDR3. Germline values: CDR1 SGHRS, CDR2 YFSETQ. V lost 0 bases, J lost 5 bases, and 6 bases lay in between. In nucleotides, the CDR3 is TGCGCCAGCAGCTTGGACTACCACAATGAGCAGTTCTTC. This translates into CASSLDYHNEQFF. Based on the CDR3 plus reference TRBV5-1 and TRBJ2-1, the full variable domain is KAGVTQTPRYLIKTRGQQVTLSCSPISGHRSVSWYQQTPGQGLQFLFEYFSETQRNKGNFPGRFSGRQFSNSRSEMNVSTLELGDSALYLCASSLDYHNEQFFGPGTRLTVL.

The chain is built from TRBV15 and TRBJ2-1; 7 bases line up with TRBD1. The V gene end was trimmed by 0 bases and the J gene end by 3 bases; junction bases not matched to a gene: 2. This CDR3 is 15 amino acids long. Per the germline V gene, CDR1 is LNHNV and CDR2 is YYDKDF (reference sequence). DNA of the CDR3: TGTGCCACCAGCAGAGATCGGGACAGCTACAATGAGCAGTTCTTC. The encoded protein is CATSRDRDSYNEQFF.

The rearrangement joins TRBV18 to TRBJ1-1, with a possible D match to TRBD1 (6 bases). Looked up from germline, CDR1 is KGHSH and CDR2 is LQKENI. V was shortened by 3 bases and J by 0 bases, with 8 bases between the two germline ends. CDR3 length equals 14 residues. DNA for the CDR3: TGTGCCAGCTCACCGGACAGCTTGAACACTGAAGCTTTCTTT. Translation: CASSPDSLNTEAFF.

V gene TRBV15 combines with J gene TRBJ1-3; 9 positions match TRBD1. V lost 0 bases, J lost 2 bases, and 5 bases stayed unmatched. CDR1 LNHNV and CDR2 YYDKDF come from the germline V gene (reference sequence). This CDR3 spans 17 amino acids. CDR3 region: CATSRDTTGGAGNTIYF. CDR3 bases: TGTGCCACCAGCAGAGATACTACAGGGGGCGCTGGAAACACCATATATTTT.

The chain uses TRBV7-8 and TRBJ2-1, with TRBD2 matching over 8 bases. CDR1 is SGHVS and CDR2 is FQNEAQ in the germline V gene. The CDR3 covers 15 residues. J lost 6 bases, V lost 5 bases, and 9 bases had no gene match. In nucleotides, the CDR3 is TGTGCCAGCAGCCAACTAGCGGTCGGAGGCAATGAGCAGTTCTTC. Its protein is CASSQLAVGGNEQFF.

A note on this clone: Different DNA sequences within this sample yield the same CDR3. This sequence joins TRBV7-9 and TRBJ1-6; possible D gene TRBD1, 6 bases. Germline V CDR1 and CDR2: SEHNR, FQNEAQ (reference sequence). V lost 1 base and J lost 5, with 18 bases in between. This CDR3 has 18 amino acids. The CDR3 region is CASSLGPGGRLHNSPLHF. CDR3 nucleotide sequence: TGTGCCAGCAGCTTAGGTCCGGGGGGCCGGTTACATAATTCACCCCTCCACTTT.

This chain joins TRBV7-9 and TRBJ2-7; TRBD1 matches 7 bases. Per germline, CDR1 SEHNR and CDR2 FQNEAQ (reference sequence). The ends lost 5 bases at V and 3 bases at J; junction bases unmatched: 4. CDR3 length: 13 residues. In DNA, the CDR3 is TGTGCCAGCAGCGGGGGACAGCTCTACGAGCAGTACTTC. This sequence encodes CASSGGQLYEQYF.

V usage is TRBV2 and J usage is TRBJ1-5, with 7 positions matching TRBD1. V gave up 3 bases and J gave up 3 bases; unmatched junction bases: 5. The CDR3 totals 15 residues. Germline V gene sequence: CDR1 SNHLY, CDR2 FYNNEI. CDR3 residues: CASSEIDRANQPQHF. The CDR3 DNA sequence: TGTGCCAGCAGTGAGATCGACAGGGCCAATCAGCCCCAGCATTTT.

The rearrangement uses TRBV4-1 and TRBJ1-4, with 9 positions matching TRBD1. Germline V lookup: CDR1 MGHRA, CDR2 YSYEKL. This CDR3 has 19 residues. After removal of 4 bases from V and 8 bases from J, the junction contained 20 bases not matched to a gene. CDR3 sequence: CASSRSRGQGLVVEEKLFF. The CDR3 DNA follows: TGCGCCAGCAGCCGGAGTAGGGGACAGGGATTGGTGGTAGAGGAAAAACTGTTTTTT.

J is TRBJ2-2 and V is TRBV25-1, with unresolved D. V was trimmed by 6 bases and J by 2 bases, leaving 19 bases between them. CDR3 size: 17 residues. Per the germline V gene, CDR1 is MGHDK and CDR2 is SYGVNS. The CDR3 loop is CASSPAGWKDNTGELFF. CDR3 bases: TGTGCCAGCAGCCCCGCCGGGTGGAAAGATAACACCGGGGAGCTGTTTTTT.

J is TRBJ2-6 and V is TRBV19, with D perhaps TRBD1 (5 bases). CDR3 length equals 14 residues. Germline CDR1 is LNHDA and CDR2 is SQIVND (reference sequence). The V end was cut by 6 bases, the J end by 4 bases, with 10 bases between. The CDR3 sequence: CASRIQVGANVLTF. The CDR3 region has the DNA TGTGCCAGTAGGATACAGGTGGGGGCCAACGTCCTGACTTTC.

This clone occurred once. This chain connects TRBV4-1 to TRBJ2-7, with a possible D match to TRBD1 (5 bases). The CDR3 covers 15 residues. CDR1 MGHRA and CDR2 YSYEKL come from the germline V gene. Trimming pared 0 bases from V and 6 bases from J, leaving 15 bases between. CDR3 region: CASSQDVQGVGEQYF. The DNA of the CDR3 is TGCGCCAGCAGCCAAGATGTCCAGGGTGTCGGCGAGCAGTACTTC.

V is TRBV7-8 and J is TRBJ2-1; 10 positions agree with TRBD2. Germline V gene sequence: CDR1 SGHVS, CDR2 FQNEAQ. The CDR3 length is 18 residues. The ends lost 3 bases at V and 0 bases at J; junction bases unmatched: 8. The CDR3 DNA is TGTGCCAGCAGCTTGGCTAGCGGGGGCCTAAGCTCCTACAATGAGCAGTTCTTC. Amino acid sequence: CASSLASGGLSSYNEQFF.

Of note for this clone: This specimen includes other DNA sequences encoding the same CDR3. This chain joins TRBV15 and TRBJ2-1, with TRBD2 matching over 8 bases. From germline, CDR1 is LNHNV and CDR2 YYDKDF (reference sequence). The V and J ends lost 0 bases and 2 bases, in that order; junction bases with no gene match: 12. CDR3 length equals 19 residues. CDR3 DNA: TGTGCCACCAGCAGAGAAGGACTAGCAGGGTATTTGGCCTACAATGAGCAGTTCTTC. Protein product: CATSREGLAGYLAYNEQFF.

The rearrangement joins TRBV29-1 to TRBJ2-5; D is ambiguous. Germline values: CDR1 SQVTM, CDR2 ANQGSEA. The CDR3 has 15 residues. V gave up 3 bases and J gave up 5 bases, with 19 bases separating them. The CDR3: CSVDPRVGLAETQYF. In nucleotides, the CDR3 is TGCAGCGTTGATCCCCGGGTTGGATTGGCGGAGACCCAGTACTTC.

The CDR3: CASRHGQGLAGTEAFF. In nucleotides, the CDR3 is TGTGCCAGCAGACATGGACAGGGCCTGGCGGGGACTGAAGCTTTCTTT. The V and J genes are TRBV7-9 and TRBJ1-1; TRBD1 matches at 8 bases. V dropped 6 bases and J dropped 5; count of bases not matched to a gene: 14. The germline V gene has CDR1 SEHNR and CDR2 FQNEAQ (reference sequence). CDR3 length equals 16 residues.

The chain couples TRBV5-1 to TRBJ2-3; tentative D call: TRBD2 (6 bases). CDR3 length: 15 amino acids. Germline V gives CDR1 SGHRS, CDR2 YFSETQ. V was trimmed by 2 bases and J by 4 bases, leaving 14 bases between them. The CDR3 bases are TGCGCCAGCAGCTTAAGACCTTCGGGGGCAGATACGCAGTATTTT. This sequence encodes CASSLRPSGADTQYF.

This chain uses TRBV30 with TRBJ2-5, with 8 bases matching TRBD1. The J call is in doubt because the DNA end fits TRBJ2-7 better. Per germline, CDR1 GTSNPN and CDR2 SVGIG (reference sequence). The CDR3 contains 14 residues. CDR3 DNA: TGTGCCTGGAGCACACAGGGGGTGACCTACGAGCAGTACTTC. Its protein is CAWSTQGVTYEQYF.

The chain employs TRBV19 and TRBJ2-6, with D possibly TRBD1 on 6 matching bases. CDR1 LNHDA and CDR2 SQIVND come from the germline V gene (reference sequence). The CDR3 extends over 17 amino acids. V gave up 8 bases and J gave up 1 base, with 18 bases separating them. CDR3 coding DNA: TGTGCCAGTGCATCCGGGACACCCGATTCTGGGGCCAACGTCCTGACTTTC. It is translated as CASASGTPDSGANVLTF.